Each of the 5 T cell receptor beta chains below was sequenced from the same sample in a study of T cell repertoires in cytomegalovirus infection. MiXCR, applied by TCRdb to the reads, yields one record per CDR3 protein. The sample lists around 450,000 distinct CDR3 sequences; 30% to 40% were seen once. The specimen sequenced was PBMCs. The receptors were sampled from a human donor in good health (CMV status not recorded). Some clones in this sample may be carry-over from other donors' samples.

This chain connects TRBV7-6 to TRBJ2-1, with 11 bases matching TRBD2. V lost 1 base to trimming and J lost 6 bases; unmatched junction nucleotides: 5. This CDR3 has 16 residues. Germline CDR1 SGHVS, CDR2 FNYEAQ. The CDR3 region has the DNA TGTGCCAGCAGCTTAGGAAGTAGCGGGGGGGGCAATGAGCAGTTCTTC. It yields the protein CASSLGSSGGGNEQFF. The variable domain in full, with the rest retrieved from reference TRBV7-6 and TRBJ2-1, is GAGVSQSPRYKVTKRGQDVALRCDPISGHVSLYWYRQALGQGPEFLTYFNYEAQQDKSGLPNDRFSAERPEGSISTLTIQRTEQRDSAMYRCASSLGSSGGGNEQFFGPGTRLTVL.

A single count supports this clonotype. This may stem from a read error, because a much larger clone lies one nucleotide away. The rearrangement uses TRBV7-9 and TRBJ2-7, with D maybe TRBD1 (6 bases). The germline V gene encodes CDR1 SEHNR and CDR2 FQNEAQ (reference sequence). The germline V and J ends were trimmed by 3 bases and 2 bases, with 14 bases remaining between them. The CDR3 sequence is 15 residues long. The DNA for the CDR3 is TGTGCCAGCAGCTTGGGACACGGTGGACCCTACGAGCAGTACTTC. Its translation is CASSLGHGGPYEQYF.

Many counts were recorded for this clonotype. The chain carries TRBV11-1 and TRBJ2-7; possibly TRBD2 for D (5 bases). The germline CDR1 and CDR2 sequences are SGHAT and FQDESV (reference sequence). Trimming removed 4 bases from V and 1 base from J, with 8 bases in between. The CDR3 contains 13 residues. CDR3 DNA: TGTGCCAGCAGCTCGGACTTTTCCTACGAGCAGTACTTC. Its translation is CASSSDFSYEQYF.

V and J are TRBV7-8 and TRBJ1-1, with D possibly being TRBD1 (6 bases). Trimming left V 7 bases short and J 7 bases short, with 19 bases between. Germline CDR1 SGHVS, CDR2 FQNEAQ. This CDR3 spans 14 amino acids. The CDR3 DNA follows: TGTGCCAGCACGACCGTTCGGGGGCAGGGTGAAGCTTTCTTT. It encodes CASTTVRGQGEAFF.

V is TRBV7-6 and J is TRBJ1-1; 7 bases match TRBD1. The length of the CDR3 is 13 residues. Germline V gene lookup returns CDR1 SGHVS and CDR2 FNYEAQ. Trimming took 6 bases from V and 7 from J; bases not matched to a gene: 8. The CDR3 sequence is CASSPTGFGEAFF. The CDR3 DNA follows: TGTGCCAGCAGTCCGACAGGGTTTGGTGAAGCTTTCTTT. The whole variable domain, filled in from reference TRBV7-6 and TRBJ1-1, reads GAGVSQSPRYKVTKRGQDVALRCDPISGHVSLYWYRQALGQGPEFLTYFNYEAQQDKSGLPNDRFSAERPEGSISTLTIQRTEQRDSAMYRCASSPTGFGEAFFGQGTRLTVV.